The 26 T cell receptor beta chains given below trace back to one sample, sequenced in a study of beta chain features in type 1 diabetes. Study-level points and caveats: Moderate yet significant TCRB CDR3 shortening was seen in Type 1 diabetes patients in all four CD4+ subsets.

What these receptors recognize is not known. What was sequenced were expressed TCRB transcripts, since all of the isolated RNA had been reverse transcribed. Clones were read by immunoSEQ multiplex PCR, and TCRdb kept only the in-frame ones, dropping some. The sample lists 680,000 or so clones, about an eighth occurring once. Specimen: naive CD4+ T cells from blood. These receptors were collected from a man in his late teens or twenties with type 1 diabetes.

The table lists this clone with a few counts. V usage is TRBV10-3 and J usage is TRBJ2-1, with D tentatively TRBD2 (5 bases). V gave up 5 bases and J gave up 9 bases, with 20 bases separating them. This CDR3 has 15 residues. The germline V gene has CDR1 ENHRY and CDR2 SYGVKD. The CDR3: CAISSAPGSNGEQFF. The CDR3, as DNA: TGTGCCATCAGTAGCGCCCCGGGATCTAACGGTGAGCAGTTCTTC.

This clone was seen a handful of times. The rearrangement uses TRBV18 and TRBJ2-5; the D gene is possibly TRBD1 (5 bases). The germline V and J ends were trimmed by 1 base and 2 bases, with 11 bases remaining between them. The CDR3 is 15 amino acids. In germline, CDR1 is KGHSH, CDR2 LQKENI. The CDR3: CASSPQKQVQETQYF. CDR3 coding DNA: TGTGCCAGCTCACCACAGAAACAGGTTCAAGAGACCCAGTACTTC.

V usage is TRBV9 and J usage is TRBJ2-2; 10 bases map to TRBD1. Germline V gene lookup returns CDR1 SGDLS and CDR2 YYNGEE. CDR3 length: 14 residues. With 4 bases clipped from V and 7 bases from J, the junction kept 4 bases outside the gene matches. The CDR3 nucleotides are TGTGCCAGCAGCCTGACAGGGGGCAACGGGGAGCTGTTTTTT. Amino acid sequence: CASSLTGGNGELFF.

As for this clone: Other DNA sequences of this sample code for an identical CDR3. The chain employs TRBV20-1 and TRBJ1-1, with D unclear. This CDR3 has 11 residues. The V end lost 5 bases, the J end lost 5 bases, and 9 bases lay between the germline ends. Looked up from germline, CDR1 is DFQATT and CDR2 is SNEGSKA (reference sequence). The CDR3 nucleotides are TGCAGTGCTCCACCGGGAACTGAAGCTTTCTTT. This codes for CSAPPGTEAFF.

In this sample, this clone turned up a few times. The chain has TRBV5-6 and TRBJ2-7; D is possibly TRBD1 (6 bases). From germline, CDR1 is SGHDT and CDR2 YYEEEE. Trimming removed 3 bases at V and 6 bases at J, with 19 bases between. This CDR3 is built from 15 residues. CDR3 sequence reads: CASSSQGLLPGEQYF. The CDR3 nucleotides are TGTGCCAGCAGCTCGCAGGGGCTTCTGCCTGGCGAGCAGTACTTC.

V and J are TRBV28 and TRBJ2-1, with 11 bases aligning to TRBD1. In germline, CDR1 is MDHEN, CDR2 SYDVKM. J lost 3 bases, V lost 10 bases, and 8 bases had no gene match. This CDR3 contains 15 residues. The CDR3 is CATITGQGVYNEQFF. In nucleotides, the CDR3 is TGTGCCACCATCACGGGACAGGGGGTCTACAATGAGCAGTTCTTC.

The CDR3 region is CASSPPGTGGYNEQFF. CDR3 nucleotides: TGTGCCAGCAGTCCCCCCGGGACAGGGGGCTACAATGAGCAGTTCTTC. The gene calls are TRBV28 and TRBJ2-1, with 11 positions matching TRBD1. The ends lost 5 bases at V and 3 bases at J; junction bases unmatched: 6. The CDR3 spans 16 residues. Germline CDR1 is MDHEN and CDR2 is SYDVKM.

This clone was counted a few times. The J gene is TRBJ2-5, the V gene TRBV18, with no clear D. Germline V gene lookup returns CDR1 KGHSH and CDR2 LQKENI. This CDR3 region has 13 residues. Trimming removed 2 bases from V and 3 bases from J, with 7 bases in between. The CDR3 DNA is TGTGCCAGCTCACCAGGGCTAGAAGAGACCCAGTACTTC. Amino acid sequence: CASSPGLEETQYF.

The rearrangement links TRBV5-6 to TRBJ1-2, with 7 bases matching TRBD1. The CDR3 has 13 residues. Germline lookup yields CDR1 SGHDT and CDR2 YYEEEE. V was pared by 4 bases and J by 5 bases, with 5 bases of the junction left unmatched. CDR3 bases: TGTGCCAGCAGCCCCGGGACAGCGTATGGCTACACCTTC. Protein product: CASSPGTAYGYTF.

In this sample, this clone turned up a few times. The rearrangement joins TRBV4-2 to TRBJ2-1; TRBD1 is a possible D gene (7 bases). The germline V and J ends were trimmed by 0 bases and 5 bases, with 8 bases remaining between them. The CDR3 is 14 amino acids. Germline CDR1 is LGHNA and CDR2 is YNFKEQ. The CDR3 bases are TGTGCCAGCAGCCAAGACAGGGGGGACAATGAGCAGTTCTTC. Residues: CASSQDRGDNEQFF.

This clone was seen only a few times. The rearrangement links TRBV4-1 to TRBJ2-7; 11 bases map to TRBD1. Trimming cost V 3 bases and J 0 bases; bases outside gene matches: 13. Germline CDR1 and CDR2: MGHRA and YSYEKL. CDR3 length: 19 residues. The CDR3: CASSHGVGQGAPLSYEQYF. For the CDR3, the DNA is TGCGCCAGCAGCCACGGTGTAGGACAGGGGGCTCCCCTCTCCTACGAGCAGTACTTC.

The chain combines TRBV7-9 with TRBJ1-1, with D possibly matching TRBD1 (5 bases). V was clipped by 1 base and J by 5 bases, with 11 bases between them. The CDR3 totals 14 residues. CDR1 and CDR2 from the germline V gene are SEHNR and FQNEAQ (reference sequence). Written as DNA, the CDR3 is TGTGCCAGCAGCTTAGTACAGGTCGGGACTGAAGCTTTCTTT. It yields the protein CASSLVQVGTEAFF.

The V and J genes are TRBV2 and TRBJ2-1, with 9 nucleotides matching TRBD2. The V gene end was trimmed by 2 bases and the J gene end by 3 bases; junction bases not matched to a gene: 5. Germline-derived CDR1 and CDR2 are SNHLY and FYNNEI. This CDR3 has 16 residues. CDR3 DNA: TGTGCCAGCAGTGAATTTAGCGGGGGAAACTACAATGAGCAGTTCTTC. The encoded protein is CASSEFSGGNYNEQFF.

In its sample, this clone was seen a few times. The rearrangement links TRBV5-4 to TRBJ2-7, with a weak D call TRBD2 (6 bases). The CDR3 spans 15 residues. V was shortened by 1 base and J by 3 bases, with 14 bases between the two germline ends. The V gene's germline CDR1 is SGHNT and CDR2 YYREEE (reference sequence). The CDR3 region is CASSLPGASRYEQYF. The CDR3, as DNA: TGTGCCAGCAGCTTGCCGGGAGCCTCTCGCTACGAGCAGTACTTC.

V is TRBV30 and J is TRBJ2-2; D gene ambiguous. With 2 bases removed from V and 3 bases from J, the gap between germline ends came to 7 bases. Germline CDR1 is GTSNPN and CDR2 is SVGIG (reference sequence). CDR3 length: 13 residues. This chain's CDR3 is CAWSFGHTGELFF. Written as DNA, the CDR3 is TGTGCCTGGAGTTTCGGACACACCGGGGAGCTGTTTTTT.

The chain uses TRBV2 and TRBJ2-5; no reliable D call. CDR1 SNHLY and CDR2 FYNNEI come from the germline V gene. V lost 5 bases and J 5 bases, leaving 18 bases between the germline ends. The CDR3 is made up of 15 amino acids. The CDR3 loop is CASSIQVTVWETQYF. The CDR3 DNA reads TGTGCCAGCAGTATACAAGTCACGGTTTGGGAGACCCAGTACTTC.

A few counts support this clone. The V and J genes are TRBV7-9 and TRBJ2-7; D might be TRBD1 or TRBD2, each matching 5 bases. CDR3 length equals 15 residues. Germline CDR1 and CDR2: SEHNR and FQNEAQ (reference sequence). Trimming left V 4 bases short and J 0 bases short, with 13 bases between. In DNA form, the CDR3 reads TGTGCCAGCAGCTCCTGGGACCTCAGCTCCTACGAGCAGTACTTC. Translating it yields CASSSWDLSSYEQYF.

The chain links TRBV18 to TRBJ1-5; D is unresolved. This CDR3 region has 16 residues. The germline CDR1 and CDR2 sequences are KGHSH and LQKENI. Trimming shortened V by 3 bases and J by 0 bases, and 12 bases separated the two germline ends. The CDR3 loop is CASSPRTRNSNQPQHF. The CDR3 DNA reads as TGTGCCAGCTCACCTCGGACCAGAAATAGCAATCAGCCCCAGCATTTT. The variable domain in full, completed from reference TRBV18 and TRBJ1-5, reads NAGVMQNPRHLVRRRGQEARLRCSPMKGHSHVYWYRQLPEEGLKFMVYLQKENIIDESGMPKERFSAEFPKEGPSILRIQQVVRGDSAAYFCASSPRTRNSNQPQHFGDGTRLSIL.

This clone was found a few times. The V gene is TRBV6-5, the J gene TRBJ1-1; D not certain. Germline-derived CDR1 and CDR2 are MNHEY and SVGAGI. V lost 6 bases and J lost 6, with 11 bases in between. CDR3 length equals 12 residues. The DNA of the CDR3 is TGTGCCAGCAGCCCCAGTGGACCTGAAGCTTTCTTT. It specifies CASSPSGPEAFF.

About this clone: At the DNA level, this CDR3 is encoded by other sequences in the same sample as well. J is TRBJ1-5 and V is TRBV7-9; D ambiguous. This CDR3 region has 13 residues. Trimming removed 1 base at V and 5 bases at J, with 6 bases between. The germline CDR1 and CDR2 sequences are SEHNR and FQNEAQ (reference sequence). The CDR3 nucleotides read TGTGCCAGCAGCTTAGGGGGAGATCAGCCCCAGCATTTT. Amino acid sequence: CASSLGGDQPQHF.

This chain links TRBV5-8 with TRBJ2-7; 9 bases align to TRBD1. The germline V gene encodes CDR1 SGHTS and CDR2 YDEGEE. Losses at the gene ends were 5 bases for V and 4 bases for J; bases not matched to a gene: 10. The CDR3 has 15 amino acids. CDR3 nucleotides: TGTGCCAGCAGGGGCGGGACAGGGACTTCTTACGAGCAGTACTTC. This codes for CASRGGTGTSYEQYF. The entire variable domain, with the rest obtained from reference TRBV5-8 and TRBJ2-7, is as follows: EAGVTQSPTHLIKTRGQQATLRCSPISGHTSVYWYQQALGLGLQFLLWYDEGEERNRGNFPPRFSGRQFPNYSSELNVNALELEDSALYLCASRGGTGTSYEQYFGPGTRLTVT.

As DNA, the CDR3 is TGTGCCAGCACCCAAGGGGGGGGGACTTCTCACTACTTC. Encoded protein: CASTQGGGTSHYF. The gene calls are TRBV6-1 and TRBJ2-5; possibly TRBD2 for D (7 bases). The germline V gene encodes CDR1 MNHNS and CDR2 SASEGT. Trimming removed 7 bases from V and 14 bases from J, with 23 bases in between. The CDR3 sequence is 13 residues long.

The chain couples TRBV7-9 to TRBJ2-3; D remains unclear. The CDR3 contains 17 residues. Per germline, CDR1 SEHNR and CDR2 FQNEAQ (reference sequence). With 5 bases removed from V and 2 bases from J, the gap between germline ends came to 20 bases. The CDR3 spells CASSQQWADEYTDTQYF. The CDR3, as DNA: TGTGCCAGCAGCCAACAGTGGGCAGACGAATACACAGATACGCAGTATTTT.

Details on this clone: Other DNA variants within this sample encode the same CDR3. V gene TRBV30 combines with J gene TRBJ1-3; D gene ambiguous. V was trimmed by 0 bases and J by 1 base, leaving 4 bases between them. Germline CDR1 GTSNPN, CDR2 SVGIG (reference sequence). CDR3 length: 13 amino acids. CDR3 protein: CAWSVGSGNTIYF. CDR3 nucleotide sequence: TGTGCCTGGAGTGTAGGGTCTGGAAACACCATATATTTT.

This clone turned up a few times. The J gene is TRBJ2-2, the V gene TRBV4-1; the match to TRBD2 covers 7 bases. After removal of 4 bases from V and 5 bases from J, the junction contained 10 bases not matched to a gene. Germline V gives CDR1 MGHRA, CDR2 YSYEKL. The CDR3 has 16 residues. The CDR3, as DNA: TGCGCCAGCAGCCCCCAGCTAGCGGACCCGACCGGGGAGCTGTTTTTT. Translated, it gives CASSPQLADPTGELFF.

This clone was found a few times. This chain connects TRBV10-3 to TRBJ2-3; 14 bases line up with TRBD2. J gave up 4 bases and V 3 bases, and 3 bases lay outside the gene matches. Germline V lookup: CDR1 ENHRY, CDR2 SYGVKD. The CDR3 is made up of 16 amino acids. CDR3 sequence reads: CAISDRLAGGPDTQYF. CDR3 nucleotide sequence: TGTGCCATCAGTGACAGACTAGCGGGGGGGCCAGATACGCAGTATTTT.